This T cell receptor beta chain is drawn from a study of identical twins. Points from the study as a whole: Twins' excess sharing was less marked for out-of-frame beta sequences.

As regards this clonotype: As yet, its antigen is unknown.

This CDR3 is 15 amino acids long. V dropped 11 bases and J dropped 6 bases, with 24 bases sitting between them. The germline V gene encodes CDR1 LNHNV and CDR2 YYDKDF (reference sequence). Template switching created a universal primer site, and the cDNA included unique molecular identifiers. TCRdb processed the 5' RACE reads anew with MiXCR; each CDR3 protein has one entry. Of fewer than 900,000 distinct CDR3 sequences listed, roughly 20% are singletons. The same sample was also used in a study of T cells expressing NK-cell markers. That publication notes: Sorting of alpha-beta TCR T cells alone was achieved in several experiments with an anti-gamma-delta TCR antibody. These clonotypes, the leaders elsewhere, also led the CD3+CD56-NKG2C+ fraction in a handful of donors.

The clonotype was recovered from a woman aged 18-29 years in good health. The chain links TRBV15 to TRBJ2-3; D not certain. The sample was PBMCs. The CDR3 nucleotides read TGTGCCTCCGGTCCCGACACCCCCAAGTGGGATACGCAGTATTTT. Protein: CASGPDTPKWDTQYF.